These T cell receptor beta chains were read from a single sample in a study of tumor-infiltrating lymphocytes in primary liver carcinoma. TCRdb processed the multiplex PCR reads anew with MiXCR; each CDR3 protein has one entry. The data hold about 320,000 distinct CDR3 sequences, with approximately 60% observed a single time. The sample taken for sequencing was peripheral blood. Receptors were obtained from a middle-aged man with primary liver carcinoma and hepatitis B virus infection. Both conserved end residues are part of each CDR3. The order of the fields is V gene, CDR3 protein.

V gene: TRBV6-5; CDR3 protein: CASSRTIGGQFF
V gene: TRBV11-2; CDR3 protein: CVSGQAYSYEQYF
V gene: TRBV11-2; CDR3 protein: CANSPLGTEFMNAGAFF
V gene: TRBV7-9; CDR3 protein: CASSPAGAQNYVYTF
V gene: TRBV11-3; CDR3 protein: CASSPDLSSYNEQFF
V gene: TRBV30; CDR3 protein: CAWSAGAKQSQHF
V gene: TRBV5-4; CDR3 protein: CASSFLVEETQYF
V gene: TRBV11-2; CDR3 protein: CASGPSLQGGLWGNGYTF
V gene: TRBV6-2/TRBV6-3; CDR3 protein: CASSQSGSTTEQFF
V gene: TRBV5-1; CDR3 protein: CASSLALAGVGETQYF
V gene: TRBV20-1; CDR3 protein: CSAGLGGGETQYF
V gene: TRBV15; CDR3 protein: CATSRDLDGGYTF
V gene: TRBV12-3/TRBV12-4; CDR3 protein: CASSQQGAAGANVLTF
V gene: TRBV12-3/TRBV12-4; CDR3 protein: CASSFAGGNTIYF
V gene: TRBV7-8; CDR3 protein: CASSPGIGGAGYGYTF
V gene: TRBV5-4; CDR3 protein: CASSLGLTDEQFF